This TCR beta chain was identified during a study of blood T cells in healthy people across ages. The CDR3 has 16 amino acids. Germline V CDR1 and CDR2: DFQATT, SNEGSKA (reference sequence). V gave up 1 base and J gave up 2 bases; unmatched junction bases: 11. Healthy Caucasian individuals from Russia aged roughly 6 to 95 served as donors. This clonotype was counted a few times. Using a J-beta primer mix together with a sample-barcoded 5' primer, a second PCR was run for roughly 7 to 11 cycles. A template-switch adaptor that had 12 random nucleotides put a tag on each cDNA molecule. Sequencing recovered at least 2.5 million CDR3-containing paired-end reads from each sample. TCRdb recomputed calls from the 5' RACE reads with MiXCR, one row per CDR3 protein. Found here are under 2,000,000 distinct CDR3 sequences, 40% to 55% of them singletons; the top ten hold 2% to 2.5%.

The TCR was taken from a woman aged 40 to 50 in good health. The rearrangement joins TRBV20-1 to TRBJ2-7, with 7 nucleotides matching TRBD2. Sequencing was carried out using blood. The CDR3 sequence: CSARALFGGNTYEQYF. In DNA, the CDR3 is TGCAGTGCTAGAGCCTTATTCGGGGGGAACACCTACGAGCAGTACTTC.